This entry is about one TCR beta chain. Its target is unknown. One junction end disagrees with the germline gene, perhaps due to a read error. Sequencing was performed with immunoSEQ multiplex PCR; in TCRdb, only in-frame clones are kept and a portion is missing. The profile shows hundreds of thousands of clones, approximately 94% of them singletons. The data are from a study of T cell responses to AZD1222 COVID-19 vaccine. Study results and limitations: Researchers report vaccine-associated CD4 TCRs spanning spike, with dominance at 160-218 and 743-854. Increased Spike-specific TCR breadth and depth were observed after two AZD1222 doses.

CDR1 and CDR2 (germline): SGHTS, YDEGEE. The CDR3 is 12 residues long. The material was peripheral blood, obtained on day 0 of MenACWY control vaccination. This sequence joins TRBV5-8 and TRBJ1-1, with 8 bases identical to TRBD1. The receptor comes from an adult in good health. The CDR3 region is CASSFYGTGQFF. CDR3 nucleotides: TGTGCCAGCAGCTTTTATGGGACAGGACAATTTTTT.